The 28 T cell receptor beta chains in this list originate from one sample, sequenced in a study of cytomegalovirus exposure and HLA in healthy donors. The primer mix had 60 Vbeta and 13 Jbeta primers. Some clones are missing from TCRdb's copy, which holds only in-frame ones; the method was immunoSEQ multiplex PCR. In the table there are 140,000 to 150,000 clones, roughly 85% of which are singletons. Sequenced input: PBMCs. These receptors were collected from a woman aged 25 to 45 in good health and CMV-seronegative.

J is TRBJ1-5 and V is TRBV7-7; 11 bases align to TRBD1. The junction had 21 bases not matched to a gene; V was cut back by 1 base and J by 4 bases. The CDR3 covers 22 residues. Germline CDR1 is SSHAT and CDR2 is FNYEAQ (reference sequence). The CDR3 nucleotides read TGTGCCAGCAGCTTAGGAGGACAGGGGGCTGAATCGAAACTTGCGGAAAATCAGCCCCAGCATTTT. Its translation: CASSLGGQGAESKLAENQPQHF.

This chain joins TRBV28 and TRBJ1-2; TRBD1 aligns across 9 bases. With 10 bases clipped from V and 3 bases from J, the junction kept 6 bases outside the gene matches. This CDR3 spans 13 amino acids. Germline V gives CDR1 MDHEN, CDR2 SYDVKM. CDR3 sequence reads: CATAGDRDYGYTF. As DNA, the CDR3 is TGTGCCACCGCTGGGGACAGGGACTATGGCTACACCTTC.

The chain uses TRBV15 and TRBJ1-1, with 7 positions matching TRBD1. Trimming cost V 6 bases and J 4 bases; bases outside gene matches: 2. This CDR3 contains 12 residues. From germline, CDR1 is LNHNV and CDR2 YYDKDF (reference sequence). CDR3 nucleotide sequence: TGTGCCACCAGTACAGGGGTCACTGAAGCTTTCTTT. Amino acids: CATSTGVTEAFF. Complete variable domain (other parts from reference TRBV15 and TRBJ1-1): DAMVIQNPRYQVTQFGKPVTLSCSQTLNHNVMYWYQQKSSQAPKLLFHYYDKDFNNEADTPDNFQSRRPNTSFCFLDIRSPGLGDTAMYLCATSTGVTEAFFGQGTRLTVV.

CDR3 loop: CASTIQGNGANVLTF. CDR3 bases: TGCGCCAGCACAATACAGGGGAATGGGGCCAACGTCCTGACTTTC. The chain couples TRBV5-1 to TRBJ2-6; TRBD1 matches 7 bases. Germline-derived CDR1 and CDR2 are SGHRS and YFSETQ. The CDR3 spans 15 residues. The junction had 6 bases not matched to a gene; V was cut back by 6 bases and J by 3 bases. Looking up the rest from reference TRBV5-1 and TRBJ2-6 gives the full variable domain: KAGVTQTPRYLIKTRGQQVTLSCSPISGHRSVSWYQQTPGQGLQFLFEYFSETQRNKGNFPGRFSGRQFSNSRSEMNVSTLELGDSALYLCASTIQGNGANVLTFGAGSRLTVL.

J is TRBJ1-5 and V is TRBV10-2; D uncertain. Germline loops: CDR1 WSHSY, CDR2 SAAADI. V was shortened by 2 bases and J by 5 bases, with 13 bases between the two germline ends. CDR3 length: 15 residues. The DNA of the CDR3 is TGCGCCAGCAGTGAGCCTCGGTGGGAGGATCAGCCCCAGCATTTT. It yields the protein CASSEPRWEDQPQHF.

This rearrangement joins TRBV6-6 to TRBJ1-1; D perhaps matches TRBD1 (5 bases). V gave up 0 bases and J gave up 1 base, with 9 bases separating them. This CDR3 region has 15 residues. CDR1 and CDR2 from the germline V gene are MNHNY and SVGAGI (reference sequence). The DNA of the CDR3 is TGTGCCAGCAGTTACTCGGCAGGGTCGAACACTGAAGCTTTCTTT. Residues: CASSYSAGSNTEAFF.

The CDR3 reads CAWVGQGFTEAFF. CDR3 in DNA: TGTGCCTGGGTTGGACAGGGGTTTACTGAAGCTTTCTTT. The chain employs TRBV30 and TRBJ1-1; the match to TRBD1 covers 9 bases. Germline CDR1 reads GTSNPN; CDR2 reads SVGIG (reference sequence). This CDR3 is 13 amino acids long. V gave up 5 bases and J gave up 5 bases; unmatched junction bases: 6.

This clone appeared once. The chain carries TRBV5-1 and TRBJ2-2, with D perhaps TRBD1 (5 bases). CDR3 length equals 15 residues. Germline CDR1 and CDR2: SGHRS and YFSETQ. Trimming removed 6 bases at V and 4 bases at J, with 16 bases between. CDR3: CASTTSQGSTGELFF. The CDR3 coding sequence is TGCGCCAGCACGACGAGCCAGGGATCCACCGGGGAGCTGTTTTTT. The full variable domain, rest sourced from reference TRBV5-1 and TRBJ2-2, is KAGVTQTPRYLIKTRGQQVTLSCSPISGHRSVSWYQQTPGQGLQFLFEYFSETQRNKGNFPGRFSGRQFSNSRSEMNVSTLELGDSALYLCASTTSQGSTGELFFGEGSRLTVL.

The chain carries TRBV25-1 and TRBJ1-2, with a weak D call TRBD1 (6 bases). The CDR3 runs to 13 residues. CDR1 and CDR2 (germline): MGHDK, SYGVNS. V was shortened by 4 bases and J by 2 bases, with 8 bases between the two germline ends. CDR3 sequence reads: CASSGTGNYGYTF. The CDR3 nucleotides are TGTGCCAGCAGTGGCACAGGGAACTATGGCTACACCTTC.

This rearrangement joins TRBV13 to TRBJ2-7; the match to TRBD2 covers 7 bases. V was pared by 1 base and J by 5 bases, with 8 bases of the junction left unmatched. Germline lookup yields CDR1 PRHDT and CDR2 FYEKMQ (reference sequence). The CDR3 totals 15 residues. The CDR3 DNA is TGTGCCAGCAGCTTAGCAACGGGGGGTTTCAACGAGCAGTACTTC. Its protein product is CASSLATGGFNEQYF.

The chain carries TRBV7-8 and TRBJ2-2; 7 bases match TRBD2. The CDR3 contains 15 residues. CDR1 and CDR2 from the germline V gene are SGHVS and FQNEAQ. Germline trimming cut 5 bases from V and 4 bases from J; bases unmatched to any gene: 7. The CDR3 loop reads CASSDRGVGTGELFF. The CDR3 DNA is TGTGCCAGCAGCGACCGGGGGGTTGGCACCGGGGAGCTGTTTTTT.

This clone came up once. V gene TRBV7-2 combines with J gene TRBJ1-2, with 7 bases lining up with TRBD1. This CDR3 is 16 amino acids long. The germline gives CDR1 SGHTA, CDR2 FQGNSA. Trimming took 5 bases from V and 8 from J; bases not matched to a gene: 17. For the CDR3, the DNA is TGTGCCAGCAGCCCAAGCCCTTCGAGGGGGCGGAACGGCTACACCTTC. Amino acids: CASSPSPSRGRNGYTF.

This chain uses TRBV19 with TRBJ1-5, with D uncertain. Trimming took 3 bases from V and 3 from J, leaving 9 bases between them. The CDR3 totals 14 residues. The V gene's germline CDR1 is LNHDA and CDR2 SQIVND (reference sequence). The CDR3 DNA follows: TGTGCCAGTAGTATTGGAGGGTTCAATCAGCCCCAGCATTTT. Encoded protein: CASSIGGFNQPQHF.

The gene calls are TRBV6-1 and TRBJ1-1; 12 nucleotides agree with TRBD1. The germline CDR1 and CDR2 sequences are MNHNS and SASEGT. This CDR3 region has 15 residues. V gave up 8 bases and J gave up 2 bases; unmatched junction bases: 6. CDR3 in amino acids: CASRGQGASNTEAFF. The CDR3 region has the DNA TGTGCCAGCCGGGGACAGGGGGCGAGTAACACTGAAGCTTTCTTT.

This clone has a single count. The chain has TRBV19 and TRBJ1-1; perhaps TRBD1 as D (5 bases). V dropped 3 bases and J dropped 4 bases, with 15 bases sitting between them. The V gene's germline CDR1 is LNHDA and CDR2 SQIVND (reference sequence). The CDR3 has 15 residues. The CDR3: CASSIGGTLATEAFF. Written as DNA, the CDR3 is TGTGCCAGTAGTATCGGGGGGACGCTGGCCACTGAAGCTTTCTTT.

J is TRBJ1-2 and V is TRBV18, with 9 bases identical to TRBD1. V lost 3 bases to trimming and J lost 4 bases; unmatched junction nucleotides: 0. The CDR3 consists of 13 residues. The V gene's germline CDR1 is KGHSH and CDR2 LQKENI. CDR3 region: CASSPGQGYGYTF. CDR3 bases: TGTGCCAGCTCACCGGGACAGGGCTATGGCTACACCTTC. Variable domain in full (rest from reference TRBV18 and TRBJ1-2): NAGVMQNPRHLVRRRGQEARLRCSPMKGHSHVYWYRQLPEEGLKFMVYLQKENIIDESGMPKERFSAEFPKEGPSILRIQQVVRGDSAAYFCASSPGQGYGYTFGSGTRLTVV.

The chain employs TRBV6-5 and TRBJ1-5, with TRBD1 matching over 8 bases. Germline loops: CDR1 MNHEY, CDR2 SVGAGI. The CDR3 runs to 13 residues. V lost 2 bases to trimming and J lost 7 bases; unmatched junction nucleotides: 1. CDR3 DNA sequence: TGTGCCAGCAGTTACCGGGACAGGCAGCCCCAGCATTTT. Translating gives CASSYRDRQPQHF.

This clone has more than one count but fewer than ten. The chain combines TRBV5-4 with TRBJ2-7; 9 nucleotides line up with TRBD1. Per the germline V gene, CDR1 is SGHNT and CDR2 is YYREEE (reference sequence). This CDR3 spans 14 amino acids. V gave up 3 bases and J gave up 6 bases; unmatched junction bases: 7. CDR3 sequence reads: CASSSGTGLLEQYF. CDR3 DNA sequence: TGTGCCAGCAGCTCCGGGACAGGGCTTCTCGAGCAGTACTTC.

The chain carries TRBV30 and TRBJ2-7, with 7 bases matching TRBD2. The trim removed 0 bases at V and 0 bases at J, leaving 2 bases unmatched. The germline CDR1 and CDR2 sequences are GTSNPN and SVGIG (reference sequence). This CDR3 comprises 14 residues. The CDR3 loop is CAWSVRGSSYEQYF. CDR3 nucleotide sequence: TGTGCCTGGAGTGTACGCGGGAGCTCCTACGAGCAGTACTTC.

The V gene is TRBV5-6, the J gene TRBJ1-1; 12 bases map to TRBD1. The germline gives CDR1 SGHDT, CDR2 YYEEEE. V was pared by 4 bases and J by 8 bases, with 6 bases of the junction left unmatched. The CDR3 consists of 14 residues. This CDR3 reads CASSAGTGGGEAFF. The CDR3, as DNA: TGTGCCAGCAGCGCCGGGACAGGGGGCGGGGAAGCTTTCTTT.

The rearrangement joins TRBV7-6 to TRBJ1-1, with D uncertain. The CDR3 runs 13 residues. The ends were cut back, 0 bases at V and 2 bases at J, with 4 bases in the middle. Germline CDR1 is SGHVS and CDR2 is FNYEAQ. As DNA, the CDR3 is TGTGCCAGCAGCTTAGCTCGTAACACTGAAGCTTTCTTT. Its protein product is CASSLARNTEAFF.

This clone came up a few times. In DNA form, the CDR3 reads TGTGCCAGCAGCCGGAACACCGGGGAGCTGTTTTTT. It encodes CASSRNTGELFF. The chain has TRBV6-1 and TRBJ2-2; D gene ambiguous. Germline V gene sequence: CDR1 MNHNS, CDR2 SASEGT. Trimming removed 6 bases from V and 1 base from J, with 3 bases in between. The CDR3 loop spans 12 amino acids.

The chain employs TRBV5-8 and TRBJ1-5; 7 positions match TRBD1. J lost 0 bases, V lost 1 base, and 4 bases had no gene match. CDR3 length equals 16 residues. The germline V gene has CDR1 SGHTS and CDR2 YDEGEE. The CDR3 loop is CASSLYKGASNQPQHF. CDR3 sequence (DNA): TGTGCCAGCAGCTTGTATAAGGGGGCTAGCAATCAGCCCCAGCATTTT.

This chain links TRBV10-1 with TRBJ2-2; TRBD2 matches 8 bases. Trimming took 2 bases from V and 7 from J; bases not matched to a gene: 9. The CDR3 spans 16 residues. CDR1 and CDR2 (germline): WNHNN, SYGVQD (reference sequence). In DNA, the CDR3 is TGCGCCAGCAGTGAGACTAGCGGACAGACTGGCGGGGAGCTGTTTTTT. Translation gives CASSETSGQTGGELFF.

J is TRBJ1-2 and V is TRBV30; TRBD1 aligns across 9 bases. CDR1 is GTSNPN and CDR2 is SVGIG in the germline V gene (reference sequence). The length of the CDR3 is 12 residues. The junction had 4 bases not matched to a gene; V was cut back by 4 bases and J by 7 bases. The CDR3 DNA sequence: TGTGCCTGGACCGGGACAGGGTTTGGCTACACCTTC. Translating it yields CAWTGTGFGYTF.

This chain joins TRBV5-6 and TRBJ2-3; TRBD1 matches at 7 bases. Germline V lookup: CDR1 SGHDT, CDR2 YYEEEE. Germline trimming cut 4 bases from V and 4 bases from J; bases unmatched to any gene: 12. This CDR3 spans 16 amino acids. The CDR3 reads CASSAETGPRADTQYF. CDR3 coding DNA: TGTGCCAGCAGCGCCGAGACAGGGCCCCGGGCAGATACGCAGTATTTT.

The genes are TRBV4-3 and TRBJ2-5; TRBD2 matches at 14 bases. The J segment lost 6 bases and the V segment lost 0 bases, leaving 6 bases of the junction unmatched. The CDR3 has 17 residues. CDR1 and CDR2 (germline): LGHNA, YSLEER. CDR3 coding DNA: TGCGCCAGCAGCCAAGATCGGGGACTAGCGGGGGTACAGACCCAGTACTTC. It encodes CASSQDRGLAGVQTQYF.

The V and J genes are TRBV5-1 and TRBJ1-4, with TRBD1 as a possible D gene (5 bases). The CDR3 length is 14 residues. V dropped 4 bases and J dropped 2 bases, with 9 bases sitting between them. Looked up from germline, CDR1 is SGHRS and CDR2 is YFSETQ. The CDR3 sequence: CASSQGGTNEKLFF. Written as DNA, the CDR3 is TGCGCCAGCAGCCAGGGAGGCACTAATGAAAAACTGTTTTTT.